These T cell receptor beta chains were read from a single sample in a study of CD8 T cells in Susac syndrome. TCRdb used MiXCR to reprocess the immunoSEQ multiplex PCR reads, holding one entry per CDR3 protein. Among about 400,000 distinct CDR3 sequences listed, 85% were seen once. The sample consisted of CD8+ T cells from PBMCs. These receptors originate from a human donor with multiple sclerosis. The CDR3 runs from the conserved cysteine through the conserved F or W. The D gene is left open where the match is weak. For some rows the clone size is stated as once, few or many, or as a class when expanded; others skip it.

clone_size	v_call	j_call	d_call	cdr3_aa	cdr3_nt
once	TRBV2	TRBJ2-7	.	CATEDGRSSYEQYF	TGTGCCACCGAAGACGGGAGATCCTCCTACGAGCAGTACTTC
.	TRBV5-1	TRBJ2-1	.	CASSLGRRFFSEQFF	TGCGCCAGCAGCTTGGGACGGAGATTTTTTTCCGAGCAGTTCTTC
.	TRBV12-3/TRBV12-4	TRBJ2-5	.	CASSLAYLVRTDLQETQYF	TGTGCCAGCAGTTTGGCCTATCTAGTACGGACAGACCTCCAAGAGACCCAGTACTTC
.	TRBV4-1	TRBJ1-5	.	CASSQESGGQPQHF	TGCGCCAGCAGCCAAGAGTCTGGGGGGCAGCCCCAGCATTTT
.	TRBV12-5	TRBJ2-3	.	CASVLVGPTDTQYF	TGTGCTAGTGTTTTGGTCGGCCCTACAGATACGCAGTATTTT
few	TRBV15	TRBJ2-7	TRBD1	CATSGDRPNEQYF	TGTGCCACCAGCGGGGACAGGCCAAACGAGCAGTACTTC
few	TRBV6-1	TRBJ1-2	TRBD1	CASSSAGTGEGYTF	TGTGCCAGCAGCAGTGCAGGGACAGGGGAAGGCTACACCTTC
.	TRBV15	TRBJ2-7	TRBD1	CATSPSRDSSYEQYF	TGTGCCACCAGCCCCAGCCGGGACAGCTCCTACGAGCAGTACTTC
.	TRBV30	TRBJ1-3	.	CAWSGGNTIYF	TGTGCCTGGAGTGGGGGAAACACCATATATTTT
.	TRBV14	TRBJ2-1	TRBD1	CASSQAGGVYNEQFF	TGTGCCAGCAGCCAAGCAGGGGGCGTCTACAATGAGCAGTTCTTC
.	TRBV9	TRBJ2-1	TRBD2	CASSVGVRVAGEGEQFF	TGTGCCAGCAGCGTGGGGGTAAGGGTAGCGGGAGAGGGTGAGCAGTTCTTC
.	TRBV15	TRBJ1-1	.	CATSRDLGETEAFF	TGTGCCACCAGCAGAGATCTGGGGGAAACCGAAGCTTTCTTT
.	TRBV4-1	TRBJ1-2	.	CASSQSVVDNYYGYTF	TGCGCCAGCAGCCAGTCCGTCGTTGATAATTACTATGGCTACACCTTC
.	TRBV20-1	TRBJ2-1	TRBD2	CSARTSGYNEQFF	TGCAGTGCTAGGACTAGCGGCTACAATGAGCAGTTCTTC
once	TRBV4-1	TRBJ2-1	TRBD1	CASSHFDGTGGSNEQFF	TGCGCCAGCAGCCATTTCGACGGGACAGGGGGTTCCAATGAGCAGTTCTTC
.	TRBV29-1	TRBJ2-1	.	CSVGSSSNEQFF	TGCAGCGTCGGAAGCAGCTCCAATGAGCAGTTCTTC
.	TRBV6-5	TRBJ1-6	.	CASSYLGDESPLHF	TGTGCCAGCAGTTATTTGGGGGACGAGTCACCCCTCCACTTT
few	TRBV6-1	TRBJ2-2	.	CASTSLPGELFF	TGTGCCAGCACCTCGTTACCCGGGGAGCTGTTTTTT
.	TRBV5-4	TRBJ1-2	.	CASSFNGGYGYTF	TGTGCCAGCAGCTTTAATGGGGGTTATGGCTACACCTTC
.	TRBV5-4	TRBJ2-7	.	CASSFRGGVHEQYF	TGTGCCAGCAGCTTCCGAGGAGGGGTCCACGAGCAGTACTTC